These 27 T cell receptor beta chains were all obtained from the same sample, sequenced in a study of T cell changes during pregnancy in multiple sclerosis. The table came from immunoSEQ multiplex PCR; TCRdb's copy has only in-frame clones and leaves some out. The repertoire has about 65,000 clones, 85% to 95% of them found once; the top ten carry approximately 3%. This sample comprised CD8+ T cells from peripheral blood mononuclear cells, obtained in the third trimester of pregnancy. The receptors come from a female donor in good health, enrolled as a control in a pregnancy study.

The CDR3 region is CASSDFYGYTF. The CDR3 bases are TGTGCCAGTAGCGACTTCTATGGCTACACCTTC. The chain combines TRBV19 with TRBJ1-2; no firm D call. The length of the CDR3 is 11 residues. Germline assignment: CDR1 LNHDA and CDR2 SQIVND (reference sequence). V was pared by 6 bases and J by 4 bases, with 6 bases between.

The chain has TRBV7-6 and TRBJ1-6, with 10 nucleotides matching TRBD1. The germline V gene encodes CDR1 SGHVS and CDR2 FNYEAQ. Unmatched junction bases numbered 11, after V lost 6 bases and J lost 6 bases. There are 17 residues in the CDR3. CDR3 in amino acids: CASSRTRDRGGNSPLHF. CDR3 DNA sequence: TGTGCCAGCAGTCGAACCCGGGACAGGGGAGGTAATTCACCCCTCCACTTT.

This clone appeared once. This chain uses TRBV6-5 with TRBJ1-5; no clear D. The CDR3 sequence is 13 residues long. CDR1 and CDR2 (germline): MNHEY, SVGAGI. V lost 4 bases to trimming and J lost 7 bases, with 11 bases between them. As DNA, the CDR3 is TGTGCCAGCAGTTCGGTGTCATGGCAGCCCCAGCATTTT. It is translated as CASSSVSWQPQHF.

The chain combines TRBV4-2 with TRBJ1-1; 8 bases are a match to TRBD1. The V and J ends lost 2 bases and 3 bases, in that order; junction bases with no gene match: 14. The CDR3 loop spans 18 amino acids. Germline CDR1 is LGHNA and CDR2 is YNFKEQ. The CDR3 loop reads CASSQSARGLGADTEAFF. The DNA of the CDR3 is TGTGCCAGCAGCCAAAGCGCCAGGGGGCTAGGAGCGGACACTGAAGCTTTCTTT.

The CDR3 spells CASSQALEDMNTEAFF. The CDR3 DNA reads as TGCGCCAGCAGCCAAGCCCTTGAGGACATGAACACTGAAGCTTTCTTT. The genes are TRBV4-1 and TRBJ1-1; the D gene is possibly TRBD1 (5 bases). This CDR3 comprises 16 residues. Per germline, CDR1 MGHRA and CDR2 YSYEKL. The V end was cut by 1 base, the J end by 0 bases, with 12 bases between.

The CDR3 is CATSPQTGTGVTEAFF. The DNA of the CDR3 is TGTGCCACCAGCCCCCAAACCGGGACAGGGGTCACTGAAGCTTTCTTT. This chain uses TRBV15 with TRBJ1-1; 10 bases fit TRBD1. Germline V CDR1 and CDR2: LNHNV, YYDKDF (reference sequence). With V trimmed by 5 bases and J by 4 bases, 10 bases remained unmatched. The CDR3 is 16 residues long.

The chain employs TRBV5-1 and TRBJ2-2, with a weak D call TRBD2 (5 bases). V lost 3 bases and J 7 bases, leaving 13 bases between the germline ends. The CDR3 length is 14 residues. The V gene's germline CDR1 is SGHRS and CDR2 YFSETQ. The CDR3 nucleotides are TGCGCCAGCAGCTGGATGGCCGGGGACGGGGAGCTGTTTTTT. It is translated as CASSWMAGDGELFF. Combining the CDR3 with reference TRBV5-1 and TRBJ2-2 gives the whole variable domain KAGVTQTPRYLIKTRGQQVTLSCSPISGHRSVSWYQQTPGQGLQFLFEYFSETQRNKGNFPGRFSGRQFSNSRSEMNVSTLELGDSALYLCASSWMAGDGELFFGEGSRLTVL.

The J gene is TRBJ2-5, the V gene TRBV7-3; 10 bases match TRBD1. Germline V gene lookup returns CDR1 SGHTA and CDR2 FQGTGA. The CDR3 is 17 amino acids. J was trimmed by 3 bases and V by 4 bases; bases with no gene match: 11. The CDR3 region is CASSSMIGTGDEETQYF. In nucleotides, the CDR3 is TGTGCCAGCAGCTCCATGATCGGGACAGGGGATGAAGAGACCCAGTACTTC.

The chain's CDR3 is CASSWDRESYGYTF. DNA of the CDR3: TGTGCCAGCAGTTGGGACAGGGAATCCTATGGCTACACCTTC. The chain carries TRBV25-1 and TRBJ1-2, with 9 bases aligning to TRBD1. Germline V lookup: CDR1 MGHDK, CDR2 SYGVNS. V was clipped by 5 bases and J by 4 bases; unmatched bases: 5. This CDR3 is built from 14 residues.

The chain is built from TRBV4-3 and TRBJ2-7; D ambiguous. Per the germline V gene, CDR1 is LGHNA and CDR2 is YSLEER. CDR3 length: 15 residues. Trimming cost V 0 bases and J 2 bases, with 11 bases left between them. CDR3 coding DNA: TGCGCCAGCAGCCAAGACTTTTCCGAGACCTACGAGCAGTACTTC. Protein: CASSQDFSETYEQYF.

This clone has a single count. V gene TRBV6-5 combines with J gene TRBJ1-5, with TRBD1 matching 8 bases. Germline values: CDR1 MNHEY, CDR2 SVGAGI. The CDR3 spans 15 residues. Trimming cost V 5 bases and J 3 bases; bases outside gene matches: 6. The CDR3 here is CASSLGQGYNQPQHF. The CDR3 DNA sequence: TGTGCCAGCAGTCTAGGACAGGGATACAATCAGCCCCAGCATTTT.

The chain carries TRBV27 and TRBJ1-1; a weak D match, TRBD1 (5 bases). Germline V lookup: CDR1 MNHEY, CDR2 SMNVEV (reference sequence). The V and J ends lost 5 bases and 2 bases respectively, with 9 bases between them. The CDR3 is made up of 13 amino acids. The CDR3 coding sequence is TGTGCCAGCAGTCGAGACAGTAACACTGAAGCTTTCTTT. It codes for CASSRDSNTEAFF.

The CDR3 here is CASSFGTGELFF. The DNA for the CDR3 is TGTGCCAGCAGCTTCGGCACCGGGGAGCTGTTTTTT. The gene calls are TRBV7-9 and TRBJ2-2, with D hard to call. Trimming took off 3 bases at V and 4 bases at J, with 3 bases between the two ends. The CDR3 loop spans 12 amino acids. CDR1 and CDR2 (germline): SEHNR, FQNEAQ (reference sequence).

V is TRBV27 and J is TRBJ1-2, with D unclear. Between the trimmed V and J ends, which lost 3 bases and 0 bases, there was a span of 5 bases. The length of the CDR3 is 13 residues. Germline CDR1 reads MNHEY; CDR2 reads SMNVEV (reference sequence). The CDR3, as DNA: TGTGCCAGCAGTTTCTCGGCTAACTATGGCTACACCTTC. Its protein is CASSFSANYGYTF.

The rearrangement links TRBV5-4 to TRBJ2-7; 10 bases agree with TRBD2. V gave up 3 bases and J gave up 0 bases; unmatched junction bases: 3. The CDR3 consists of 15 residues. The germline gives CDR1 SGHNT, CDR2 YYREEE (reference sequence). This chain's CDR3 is CASSSASGGSYEQYF. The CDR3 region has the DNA TGTGCCAGCAGCTCAGCTAGCGGGGGCTCCTACGAGCAGTACTTC.

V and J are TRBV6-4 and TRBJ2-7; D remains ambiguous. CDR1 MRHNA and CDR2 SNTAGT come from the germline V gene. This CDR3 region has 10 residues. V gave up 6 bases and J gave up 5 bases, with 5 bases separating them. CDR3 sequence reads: CASRGHEQYF. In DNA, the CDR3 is TGTGCCAGCAGGGGCCACGAGCAGTACTTC.

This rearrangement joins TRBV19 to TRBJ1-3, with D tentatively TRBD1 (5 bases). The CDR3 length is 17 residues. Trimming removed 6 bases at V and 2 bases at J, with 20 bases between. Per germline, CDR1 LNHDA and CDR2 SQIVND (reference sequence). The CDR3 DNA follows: TGTGCCAGTAGCGCGACGGGGGGATTCCGGGCTGGAAACACCATATATTTT. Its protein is CASSATGGFRAGNTIYF.

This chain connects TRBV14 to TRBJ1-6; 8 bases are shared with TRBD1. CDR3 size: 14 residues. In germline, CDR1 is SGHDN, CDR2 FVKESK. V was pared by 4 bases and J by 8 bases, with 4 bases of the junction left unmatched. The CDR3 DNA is TGTGCCAGCAGCCGGACAGGGCAGGATTCACCCCTCCACTTT. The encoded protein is CASSRTGQDSPLHF.

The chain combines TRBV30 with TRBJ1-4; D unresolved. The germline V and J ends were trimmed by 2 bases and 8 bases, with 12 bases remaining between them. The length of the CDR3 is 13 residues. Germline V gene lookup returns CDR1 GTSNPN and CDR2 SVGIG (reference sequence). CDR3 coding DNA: TGTGCCTGGAGTTATATAGTATTCGAAAAACTGTTTTTT. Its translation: CAWSYIVFEKLFF. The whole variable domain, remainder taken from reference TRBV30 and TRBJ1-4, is SQTIHQWPATLVQPVGSPLSLECTVEGTSNPNLYWYRQAAGRGLQLLFYSVGIGQISSEVPQNLSASRPQDRQFILSSKKLLLSDSGFYLCAWSYIVFEKLFFGSGTQLSVL.

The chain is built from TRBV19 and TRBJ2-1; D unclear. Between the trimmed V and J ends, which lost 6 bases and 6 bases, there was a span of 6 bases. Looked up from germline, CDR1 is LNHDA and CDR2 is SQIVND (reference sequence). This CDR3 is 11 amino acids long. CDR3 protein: CASRSVNEQFF. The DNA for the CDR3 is TGTGCCAGTAGGAGTGTCAATGAGCAGTTCTTC.

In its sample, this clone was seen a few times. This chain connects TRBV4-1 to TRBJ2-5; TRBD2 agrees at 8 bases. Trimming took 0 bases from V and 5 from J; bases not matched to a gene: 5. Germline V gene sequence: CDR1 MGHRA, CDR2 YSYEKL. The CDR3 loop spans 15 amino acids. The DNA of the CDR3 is TGCGCCAGCAGCCAAGATCTCGTAGCGGGGGAGACCCAGTACTTC. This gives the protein CASSQDLVAGETQYF.

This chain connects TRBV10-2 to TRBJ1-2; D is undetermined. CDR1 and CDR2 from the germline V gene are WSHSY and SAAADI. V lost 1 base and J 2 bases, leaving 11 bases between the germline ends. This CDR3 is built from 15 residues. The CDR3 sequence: CASSELKTGNYGYTF. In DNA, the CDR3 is TGCGCCAGCAGTGAGTTGAAGACGGGGAACTATGGCTACACCTTC.

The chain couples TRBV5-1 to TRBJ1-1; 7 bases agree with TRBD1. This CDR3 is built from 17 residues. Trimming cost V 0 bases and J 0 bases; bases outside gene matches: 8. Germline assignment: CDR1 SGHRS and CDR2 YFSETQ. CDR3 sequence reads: CASSLVFRDSMNTEAFF. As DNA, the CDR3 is TGCGCCAGCAGCTTGGTGTTTAGGGACAGCATGAACACTGAAGCTTTCTTT.

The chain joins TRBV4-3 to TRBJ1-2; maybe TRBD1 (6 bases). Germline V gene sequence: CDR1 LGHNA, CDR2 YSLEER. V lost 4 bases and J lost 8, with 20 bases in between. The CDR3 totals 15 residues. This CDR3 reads CASSPGTTITEGYTF. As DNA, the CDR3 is TGCGCCAGCAGCCCCGGGACAACTATCACGGAGGGCTACACCTTC.

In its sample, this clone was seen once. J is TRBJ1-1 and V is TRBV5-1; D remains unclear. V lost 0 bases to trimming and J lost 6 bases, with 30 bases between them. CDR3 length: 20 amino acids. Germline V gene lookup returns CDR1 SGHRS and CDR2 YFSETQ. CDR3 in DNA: TGCGCCAGCAGCTTGGAGGAGGGTACGACACGACGAGACGTCTACGCTGAAGCTTTCTTT. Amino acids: CASSLEEGTTRRDVYAEAFF.

For the CDR3, the DNA is TGTGCCAGCAGCGGGGGACAGGGGACGATAGCTTTCTTT. Encoded protein: CASSGGQGTIAFF. The chain couples TRBV9 to TRBJ1-1; 10 bases line up with TRBD1. Per the germline V gene, CDR1 is SGDLS and CDR2 is YYNGEE. This CDR3 contains 13 residues. J gave up 10 bases and V 3 bases, and 6 bases lay outside the gene matches. Variable domain in full (rest from reference TRBV9 and TRBJ1-1): DSGVTQTPKHLITATGQRVTLRCSPRSGDLSVYWYQQSLDQGLQFLIQYYNGEERAKGNILERFSAQQFPDLHSELNLSSLELGDSALYFCASSGGQGTIAFFGQGTRLTVV.

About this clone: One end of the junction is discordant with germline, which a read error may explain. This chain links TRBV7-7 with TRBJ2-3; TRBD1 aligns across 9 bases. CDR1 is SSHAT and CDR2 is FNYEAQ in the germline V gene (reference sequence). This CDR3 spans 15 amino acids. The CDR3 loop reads CASSSTGGAGSTQYF. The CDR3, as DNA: TGTGCTAGCAGCTCCACAGGGGGCGCGGGGTCTACGCAGTATTTT.